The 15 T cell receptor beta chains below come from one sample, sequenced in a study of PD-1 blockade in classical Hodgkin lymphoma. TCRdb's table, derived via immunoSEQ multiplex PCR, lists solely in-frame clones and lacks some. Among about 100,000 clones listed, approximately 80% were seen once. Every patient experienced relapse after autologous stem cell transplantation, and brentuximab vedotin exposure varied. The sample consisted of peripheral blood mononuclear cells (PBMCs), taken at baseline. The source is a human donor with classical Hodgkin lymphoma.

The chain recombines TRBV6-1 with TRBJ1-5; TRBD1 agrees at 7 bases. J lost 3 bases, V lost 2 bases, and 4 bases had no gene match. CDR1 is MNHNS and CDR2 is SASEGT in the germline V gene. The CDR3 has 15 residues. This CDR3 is CASSERGQPNQPQHF. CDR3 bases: TGTGCCAGCAGTGAAAGGGGACAGCCCAATCAGCCCCAGCATTTT.

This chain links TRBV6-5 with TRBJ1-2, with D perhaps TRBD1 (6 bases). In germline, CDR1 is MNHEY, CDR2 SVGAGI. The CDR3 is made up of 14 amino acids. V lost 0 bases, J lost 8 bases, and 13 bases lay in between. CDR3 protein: CASSYSWGAGGYTF. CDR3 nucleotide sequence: TGTGCCAGCAGTTACTCGTGGGGGGCTGGGGGCTACACCTTC.

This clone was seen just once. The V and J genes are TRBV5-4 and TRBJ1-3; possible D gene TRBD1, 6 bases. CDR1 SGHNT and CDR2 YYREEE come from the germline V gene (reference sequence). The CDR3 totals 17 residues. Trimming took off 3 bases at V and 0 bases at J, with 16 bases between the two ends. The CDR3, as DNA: TGTGCCAGCAGCTCCCCGGACAGACTTAGCTCTGGAAACACCATATATTTT. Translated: CASSSPDRLSSGNTIYF. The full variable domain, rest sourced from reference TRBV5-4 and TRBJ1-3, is ETGVTQSPTHLIKTRGQQVTLRCSSQSGHNTVSWYQQALGQGPQFIFQYYREEENGRGNFPPRFSGLQFPNYSSELNVNALELDDSALYLCASSSPDRLSSGNTIYFGEGSWLTVV.

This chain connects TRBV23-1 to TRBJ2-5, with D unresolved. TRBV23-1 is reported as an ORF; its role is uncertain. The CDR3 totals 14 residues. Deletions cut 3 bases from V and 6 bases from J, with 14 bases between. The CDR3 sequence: CASSHGPPLKTQYF. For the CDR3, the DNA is TGCGCCAGCAGTCATGGACCGCCTCTGAAGACCCAGTACTTC.

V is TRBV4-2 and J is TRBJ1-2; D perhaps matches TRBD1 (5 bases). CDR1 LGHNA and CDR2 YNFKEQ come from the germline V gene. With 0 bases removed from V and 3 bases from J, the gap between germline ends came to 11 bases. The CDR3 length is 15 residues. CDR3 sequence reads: CASSQDEEGHYGYTF. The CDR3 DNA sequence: TGTGCCAGCAGCCAAGATGAGGAGGGGCACTATGGCTACACCTTC.

CDR3 in DNA: TGTGCCAGCAGCTTAACTGGGCCGAACACTGAAGCTTTCTTT. This codes for CASSLTGPNTEAFF. The chain has TRBV7-3 and TRBJ1-1, with no clear D. Germline CDR1 and CDR2: SGHTA and FQGTGA. V was pared by 0 bases and J by 1 base, with 6 bases between. The CDR3 length is 14 residues.

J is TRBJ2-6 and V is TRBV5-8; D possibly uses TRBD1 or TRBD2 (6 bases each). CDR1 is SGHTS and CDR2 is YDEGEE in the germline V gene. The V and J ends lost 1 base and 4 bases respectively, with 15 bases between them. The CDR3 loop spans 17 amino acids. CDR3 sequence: CASSLLGGASGANVLTF. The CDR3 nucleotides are TGTGCCAGCAGCTTGTTGGGGGGCGCTTCCGGGGCCAACGTCCTGACTTTC.

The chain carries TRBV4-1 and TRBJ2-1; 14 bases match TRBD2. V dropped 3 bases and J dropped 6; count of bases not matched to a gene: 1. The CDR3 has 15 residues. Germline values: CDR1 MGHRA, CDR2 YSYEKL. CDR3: CASSQGLAGVNEQFF. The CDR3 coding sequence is TGCGCCAGCAGCCAGGGACTAGCGGGAGTCAATGAGCAGTTCTTC.

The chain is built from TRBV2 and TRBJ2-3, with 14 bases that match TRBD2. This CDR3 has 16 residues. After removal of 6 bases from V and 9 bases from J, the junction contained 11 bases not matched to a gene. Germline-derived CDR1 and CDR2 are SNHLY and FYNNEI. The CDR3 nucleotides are TGTGCCAGCAGGCCCCCCGGACTAGCGGGAGGAGAGACGCAGTATTTT. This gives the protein CASRPPGLAGGETQYF.

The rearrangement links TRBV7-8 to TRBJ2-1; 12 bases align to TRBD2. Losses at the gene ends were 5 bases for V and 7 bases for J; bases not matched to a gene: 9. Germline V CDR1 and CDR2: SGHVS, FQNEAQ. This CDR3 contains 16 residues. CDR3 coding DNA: TGTGCCAGCAGCCTCAAACTAGCGGGAGGTTTAAATGAGCAGTTCTTC. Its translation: CASSLKLAGGLNEQFF.

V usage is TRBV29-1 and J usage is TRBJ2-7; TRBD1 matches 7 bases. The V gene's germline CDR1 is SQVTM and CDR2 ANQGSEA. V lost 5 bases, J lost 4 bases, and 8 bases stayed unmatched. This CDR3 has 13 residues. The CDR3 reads CSVQQGPGYEQYF. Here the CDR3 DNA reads TGCAGCGTTCAACAGGGGCCTGGTTACGAGCAGTACTTC.

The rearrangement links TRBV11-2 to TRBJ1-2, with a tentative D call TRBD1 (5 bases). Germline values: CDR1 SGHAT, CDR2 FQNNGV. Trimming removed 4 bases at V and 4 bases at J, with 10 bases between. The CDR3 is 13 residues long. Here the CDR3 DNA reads TGTGCCAGCAGCTACCGACAGAGCTATGGCTACACCTTC. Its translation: CASSYRQSYGYTF.

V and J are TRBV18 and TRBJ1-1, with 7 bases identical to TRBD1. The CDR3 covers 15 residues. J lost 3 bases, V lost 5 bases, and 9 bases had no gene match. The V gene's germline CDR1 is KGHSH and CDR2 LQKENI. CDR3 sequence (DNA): TGTGCCAGCTCAGACAGGGCCGTTTGGGACACTGAAGCTTTCTTT. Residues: CASSDRAVWDTEAFF.

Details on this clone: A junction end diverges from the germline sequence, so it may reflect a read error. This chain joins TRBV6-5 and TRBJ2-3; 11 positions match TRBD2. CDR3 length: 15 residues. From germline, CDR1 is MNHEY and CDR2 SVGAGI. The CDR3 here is CASGYTSGSSDTQYF. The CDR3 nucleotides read TGTGCCAGCGGTTATACTAGCGGGAGTTCAGATACGCAGTATTTT.

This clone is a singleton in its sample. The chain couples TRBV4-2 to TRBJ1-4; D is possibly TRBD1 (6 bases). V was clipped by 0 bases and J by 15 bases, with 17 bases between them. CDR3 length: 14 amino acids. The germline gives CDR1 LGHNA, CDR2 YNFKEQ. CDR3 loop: CASSQDRDTPRLFF. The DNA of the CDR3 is TGTGCCAGCAGCCAAGATCGGGACACCCCTCGGTTGTTTTTT.